What follows describes a single T cell receptor (beta chain). Antigen specificity is unknown. These data belong to a study of graft-versus-host responses after intestinal transplantation. General observations from the study: Recipient marrow showed GvH clones, some seen first in ileum or blood.

Assay: immunoSEQ multiplex PCR; the TCRdb copy retains only in-frame clones and omits some. The sample contains tens of thousands of clones, nearly 85% of which appear only once. The sequence was obtained from a human donor who was the organ donor for an intestinal transplant. Here the sequenced sample was unstimulated CD4+ T cells sorted from spleen or lymph node cells, taken before transplant.

The CDR3 spells CASSSQVSNQPQHF. The CDR3 bases are TGTGCCAGCAGTTCACAGGTTAGCAATCAGCCCCAGCATTTT. J is TRBJ1-5 and V is TRBV6-5; TRBD1 is a possible D gene (5 bases). In germline, CDR1 is MNHEY, CDR2 SVGAGI. The V end lost 4 bases, the J end lost 0 bases, and 7 bases lay between the germline ends. CDR3 length: 14 amino acids.